This T cell receptor (beta chain) was observed in a study of OX40 agonist ivuxolimab in advanced cancers. Notes on the research overall: The costimulatory receptor OX40 (CD134) was targeted by ivuxolimab, a fully human IgG2 agonistic monoclonal antibody. Prior anti-PD-1, anti-PD-L1 or anti-CTLA-4 therapy was permitted, and checkpoint inhibitors had been received by less than 45% of dose-escalation patients. Peripheral TCRbeta sequencing aimed to test whether ivuxolimab altered TCR sequence diversity and caused clonal T-cell expansion. Among the roughly 52 dose-escalation patients, approximately 20 had hepatocellular carcinoma, around 15 melanoma, 9 renal cell carcinoma and 9 head and neck cancer. In the dose-escalation cohort, around 80% of patients were male, and the mean age was 60 years with a range of roughly 23 to 79. Three dose-escalation patients achieved partial responses, one with hepatocellular carcinoma and two with cutaneous melanoma. Intravenous ivuxolimab was administered to patients every 2 weeks at six dose levels: 0.01, 0.1, 0.3, 1.5, 3 and 10 mg/kg. The paper covers the monotherapy dose-escalation part of the phase I ivuxolimab trial, which included N = 52 patients.

Reading the germline V gene gives CDR1 LGHNA and CDR2 YNFKEQ. V is clipped by 5 bases and J by 0 bases, and the sequence between their germline boundaries is 11 bases long. Measured from the cysteine to the phenylalanine, the CDR3 is 14 residues long. Only the CDR3 DNA is retained, 42 bases long and in frame from the first base. The trial excluded patients who had a history of autoimmune disease or who were on systemic immunosuppression. In every dose cohort, peripheral blood was drawn for TCR sequencing at baseline, cycle 4 day 1, and cycle 7 day 1. Samples came from an open-label, multicenter, first-in-human phase I dose-escalation trial of ivuxolimab. Adults with locally advanced or metastatic melanoma, renal cell carcinoma, hepatocellular carcinoma or head and neck squamous cell carcinoma were enrolled in the trial. Before TCR sequencing, CD4+ T cells and CD8+ T cells from peripheral blood were sorted into separate populations.

Details on this clone: This clone's antigen is unknown. Base qualities are missing; no much larger clone stands one base away.

The full study reports these points: In the 0.1-3.0 mg/kg groups, partial responders were among the patients with the lowest normalized peripheral clonal expansion, particularly in CD8+ T cells. Clonal expansion of both CD4+ and CD8+ blood T cells was observed from baseline to week 6 at doses 0.1 to 3.0 mg/kg. After ivuxolimab, more expanded clones were found on average in CD8+ T cells than in CD4+ T cells. Antigen specificity was not determined for the clonally expanded peripheral T cells. Low levels of normalized T-cell clonal expansion were also shown by some nonresponding patients.

To sequence the TCRbeta CDR3 region, genomic DNA was isolated from the sorted cells. The immunoSEQ Assay was used to sequence the TCRbeta CDR3 regions. In its TCRdb copy, this immuneACCESS table keeps in-frame sequences only and misses some clones. Where compared with another copy, unresolved V genes explain less than half of these, and the others have no known cause. The sample contains about 150,000 clones, 90% of them found a single time. In total, the top ten clones hold less than 1.1% of the sample. The source material was CD4+ or CD8+ T cells sorted from blood, sampled in a trial of the OX40 agonist ivuxolimab. The clonotype was recovered from an adult with an advanced solid tumor such as melanoma, head and neck, liver or kidney cancer. This sequence uses TRBV4-2 and TRBJ2-7, with no reliable assignment of the D segment. The bases read TGTGCCAGCAGCTTGGCTCCCGACTCCTACGAGCAGTACTTC. This encodes CASSLAPDSYEQYF.